The present T cell receptor (beta chain) was sequenced within a study of response to subunit inactivated influenza vaccine (dated by TCRdb to the late 2010s). The study in broad terms: The study used deep quantitative T cell receptor repertoire profiling to track responses to a trivalent subunit inactivated influenza vaccine.

About this clonotype itself: Its target antigen remains unknown. Base quality data are lacking; no much larger clone is found one base away.

Libraries were built with RT-PCR. For sequencing, an Illumina HiSeq 2500 was employed. Starting from the raw public reads, TCRdb applied fastp trimming at Q25, assembled clones with MiXCR and retained in-frame beta chains. Every entry covers one CDR3 protein and lists the most common genes and DNA from its rows. Recorded for this sample are roughly 790,000 distinct CDR3 sequences; 21% of them occurred a single time. The top ten hold roughly 10% of the sample. Summary of the overall study and its limitations: It was suggested by the authors that each seasonal influenza vaccination may recruit only a limited number of new T cells.

The CDR3, cysteine through phenylalanine, is 14 amino acids long. Only the CDR3 part of the read is kept: 42 bases, read in frame from the first base. CDR1 and CDR2, per the germline V gene, are MNHNS and SASEGT. Between the V and J ends, shortened by 5 bases and 2 bases respectively, the junction contains 13 bases. Recombination linked TRBV6-1 to TRBJ2-7, with a tentative D gene TRBD1 over 6 matching bases. The specimen comprised PBMCs from blood, sampled roughly 5 days after vaccination. The receptor was isolated from a middle-aged man who received an inactivated influenza vaccine. Donor details come from another sample of the same person, matched by shared clones. In nucleotides, the sequence is TGTGCCAGCAGTAAGACAGGTACGGCCTACGAGCAGTACTTC. Its protein reads: CASSKTGTAYEQYF.